The text below deals with one T cell receptor (beta chain). In the authors' workflow: Amplification with reference gene primers provided the estimates of nucleated cell counts. The method was immunoSEQ multiplex PCR; TCRdb's version includes in-frame clones alone and lacks a portion of them. V, J and clone size are taken as reported in that table, and D and trimming were inferred from the DNA itself. The sample lists about 270,000 clones, around 82% occurring once. Germline CDR1 reads SGHRS; CDR2 reads YFSETQ. Germline trimming cut 4 bases from V and 0 bases from J; bases unmatched to any gene: 11. The length of the CDR3 is 17 residues. These data originate in a study of blood T cell repertoires in COVID-19. For the study at large: The origin of the acute and convalescent COVID-19 samples was the United States, Italy and Spain. PBMCs, B-cell-depleted T cells, or T cells were the source of the cDNA or gDNA that made up the material.

Sequences were obtained from peripheral blood. This chain uses TRBV5-1 with TRBJ2-3; TRBD2 agrees at 7 bases. The origin of this receptor is a woman between 45 and 60 years old who had recovered from COVID-19. DNA of the CDR3: TGCGCCAGCAGCCGCCCGAGCCTAGCGGATAGCACAGATACGCAGTATTTT. Amino acid sequence: CASSRPSLADSTDTQYF.